This T cell receptor beta chain was recovered during a study of T cell responses to AZD1222 COVID-19 vaccine. Study-wide findings and caveats: Repertoires were obtained only post-peak T cell response. Only a handful of AZD1222 recipients were seropositive at baseline. Donors skewed white British and female; clonal diversity was possibly underestimated.

This table comes from immunoSEQ multiplex PCR, and its TCRdb copy is limited to in-frame clones, with some not included. Here the sample spans roughly 130,000 clones, 88% being singletons. On this clone: Its matching antigen is unknown.

This CDR3 region has 17 residues. V shed 5 bases, J shed 4 bases, and the junction held 8 bases outside the gene matches. The germline V gene encodes CDR1 KGHDR and CDR2 SFDVKD. The sequencing here drew on peripheral blood, taken on day 0 of MenACWY control vaccination. V usage is TRBV24-1 and J usage is TRBJ2-2, with 11 bases matching TRBD2. This TCR derives from an adult in good health. The CDR3 reads CATSGTTLAGVTGELFF. Here the CDR3 DNA reads TGTGCCACCAGTGGTACTACACTAGCGGGAGTCACCGGGGAGCTGTTTTTT.